These 31 T cell receptor beta chains share one sample of origin, sequenced in a study of regulatory T cells in long-lasting Graves disease. Combining iRepertoire HTBI primers with Arm-PCR of CDR3 regions, the authors built TCR beta libraries. In TCRdb, the multiplex PCR reads were re-called with MiXCR into one record per CDR3 protein. The data show hundreds of thousands of distinct CDR3 sequences, roughly 23% seen once. Time point described: persistent/refractory GD, antithyroid drugs over 5 years with positive TRAb. PBMCs were the source of the RNA used for TCR sequencing. Here the sequenced sample was peripheral blood mononuclear cells (PBMCs), taken when the disease was refractory, from a patient treated with antithyroid drugs. Every receptor here comes from a female donor with Graves disease.

The J gene is TRBJ2-7, the V gene TRBV18, with TRBD2 matching over 11 bases. The CDR3 length is 14 residues. The ends lost 4 bases at V and 6 bases at J; junction bases unmatched: 5. CDR1 is KGHSH and CDR2 is LQKENI in the germline V gene. CDR3 sequence: CASSLAGGPAEQYF. CDR3 sequence (DNA): TGTGCCAGCTCACTAGCGGGAGGGCCGGCCGAGCAGTACTTC.

This chain joins TRBV5-1 and TRBJ1-1, with TRBD1 matching over 10 bases. The CDR3 is 15 residues long. The V and J ends lost 4 bases and 1 base, in that order; junction bases with no gene match: 4. Germline V gene data show CDR1 as SGHRS and CDR2 as YFSETQ. CDR3 region: CASSPGQGPNTEAFF. DNA of the CDR3: TGCGCCAGCAGCCCGGGACAGGGGCCGAACACTGAAGCTTTCTTT.

Points on this clonotype: A read error may explain this, as a much larger clone is one base away. CDR3 bases: TGCAGTGCTATAATCTGCGGCTCAAGGGAGACCCAGTACTTC. Translation: CSAIICGSRETQYF. The genes are TRBV20-1 and TRBJ2-5, with no clear D. The CDR3 is made up of 14 amino acids. Looked up from germline, CDR1 is DFQATT and CDR2 is SNEGSKA (reference sequence). Deletions cut 4 bases from V and 5 bases from J, with 17 bases between.

The chain recombines TRBV5-1 with TRBJ1-5, with TRBD1 matching over 7 bases. The CDR3 is 20 amino acids. V lost 2 bases to trimming and J lost 0 bases; unmatched junction nucleotides: 17. Per germline, CDR1 SGHRS and CDR2 YFSETQ. For the CDR3, the DNA is TGCGCCAGCAGCTTTCCAGGGGGTAGTCTCCCCGGAGTTAGCAATCAGCCCCAGCATTTT. Translation: CASSFPGGSLPGVSNQPQHF.

Turning to this clonotype: Given a much more abundant clone one base away, this may be a read error. This CDR3 reads CASSMGFYTEAFF. The CDR3, as DNA: TGTGCCAGCAGTATGGGCTTCTACACTGAAGCTTTCTTT. The chain has TRBV28 and TRBJ1-1; D unresolved. CDR1 is MDHEN and CDR2 is SYDVKM in the germline V gene. This CDR3 has 13 amino acids. V lost 5 bases and J 3 bases, leaving 10 bases between the germline ends.

Only a few counts were recorded for this clonotype. V and J are TRBV18 and TRBJ2-4, with D possibly TRBD1 on 5 matching bases. The CDR3 extends over 16 amino acids. From germline, CDR1 is KGHSH and CDR2 LQKENI. V was clipped by 1 base and J by 1 base, with 11 bases between them. The DNA of the CDR3 is TGTGCCAGCTCACCACGTCGCAAGGGGGCCAAAAACATTCAGTACTTC. This translates into CASSPRRKGAKNIQYF.

A single count supports this clonotype. This rearrangement joins TRBV14 to TRBJ2-2; 13 bases are shared with TRBD2. Germline-derived CDR1 and CDR2 are SGHDN and FVKESK. There are 18 residues in the CDR3. Unmatched junction bases numbered 10, after V lost 5 bases and J lost 4 bases. CDR3 DNA: TGTGCCAGCAGCTTACTAGCGGGAGGGCCAAGGAGCACCGGGGAGCTGTTTTTT. Translation: CASSLLAGGPRSTGELFF. The full variable domain, completed using reference TRBV14 and TRBJ2-2, is EAGVTQFPSHSVIEKGQTVTLRCDPISGHDNLYWYRRVMGKEIKFLLHFVKESKQDESGMPNNRFLAERTGGTYSTLKVQPAELEDSGVYFCASSLLAGGPRSTGELFFGEGSRLTVL.

This clonotype has only a few counts. Germline is not matched at one junction end, which may reflect a read error. This rearrangement joins TRBV4-1 to TRBJ1-2; no definite D call. CDR3 size: 14 residues. Germline V CDR1 and CDR2: MGHRA, YSYEKL. CDR3 DNA: TGTGCCAGCAGCCCCCCCGGAGCGAACTATGGCTACACCTTC. Translated: CASSPPGANYGYTF.

The chain carries TRBV5-1 and TRBJ2-1; 10 nucleotides line up with TRBD2. The CDR3 is 17 residues long. V was pared by 5 bases and J by 4 bases, with 12 bases of the junction left unmatched. The germline V gene has CDR1 SGHRS and CDR2 YFSETQ. CDR3 amino acids: CASSPLAGVFWYNEQFF. DNA of the CDR3: TGCGCCAGCAGTCCTCTAGCGGGAGTCTTCTGGTACAATGAGCAGTTCTTC.

The chain is built from TRBV11-1 and TRBJ2-5; 8 bases agree with TRBD1. The CDR3 length is 15 residues. The germline V gene encodes CDR1 SGHAT and CDR2 FQDESV (reference sequence). J was trimmed by 5 bases and V by 5 bases; bases with no gene match: 10. Here the CDR3 DNA reads TGTGCCAGCAGCCCCCCACAGGGGGGACCGGAGACCCAGTACTTC. Its protein product is CASSPPQGGPETQYF. The entire variable domain, with the rest obtained from reference TRBV11-1 and TRBJ2-5, is as follows: EAEVAQSPRYKITEKSQAVAFWCDPISGHATLYWYRQILGQGPELLVQFQDESVVDDSQLPKDRFSAERLKGVDSTLKIQPAELGDSAMYLCASSPPQGGPETQYFGPGTRLLVL.

In this sample, this clonotype turned up many times. V and J are TRBV7-8 and TRBJ2-7; D unclear. The CDR3 covers 15 residues. CDR1 and CDR2 from the germline V gene are SGHVS and FQNEAQ. Trimming took 0 bases from V and 2 from J, leaving 11 bases between them. The CDR3 DNA reads as TGTGCCAGCAGCTTAGCAGGATCCTTAACCTACGAGCAGTACTTC. Translated: CASSLAGSLTYEQYF.

There are many counts of this clonotype. This chain connects TRBV12-3 or TRBV12-4 to TRBJ1-1; perhaps TRBD1 as D (5 bases). Deletions cut 7 bases from V and 0 bases from J, with 12 bases between. The CDR3 length is 14 residues. Here the CDR3 reads CASTAWDVNTEAFF. CDR3 nucleotide sequence: TGTGCCAGCACCGCCTGGGACGTGAACACTGAAGCTTTCTTT.

On this clonotype itself: A single base separates this from a much larger clone, so it may be a read error. V gene TRBV29-1 combines with J gene TRBJ1-2, with D hard to call. V gave up 0 bases and J gave up 6 bases, with 14 bases separating them. The CDR3 sequence is 14 residues long. Germline CDR1 reads SQVTM; CDR2 reads ANQGSEA. CDR3: CSVEDQADFHGYTF. CDR3 in DNA: TGCAGCGTTGAAGATCAGGCGGATTTCCATGGCTACACCTTC.

The V call is TRBV9, the J call TRBJ2-3; 9 bases map to TRBD1. The CDR3 extends over 18 amino acids. The trim removed 0 bases at V and 2 bases at J, leaving 10 bases unmatched. Germline V gene sequence: CDR1 SGDLS, CDR2 YYNGEE. The CDR3 spells CASSVGDGTGGHTDTQYF. CDR3 DNA sequence: TGTGCCAGCAGCGTAGGTGACGGAACAGGGGGCCACACAGATACGCAGTATTTT.

The V call is TRBV10-3, the J call TRBJ2-5; D not resolved. V was clipped by 10 bases and J by 1 base, with 10 bases between them. The CDR3 runs to 12 residues. CDR1 and CDR2 from the germline V gene are ENHRY and SYGVKD. CDR3 loop: CATTGPQETQYF. CDR3 nucleotides: TGTGCCACAACCGGGCCCCAAGAGACCCAGTACTTC.

This sequence joins TRBV3-1 and TRBJ2-7; 11 bases fit TRBD1. The length of the CDR3 is 15 residues. After removal of 1 base from V and 4 bases from J, the junction contained 3 bases not matched to a gene. Germline CDR1 is LGHDT and CDR2 is YNNKEL (reference sequence). The CDR3 DNA is TGTGCCAGCAGCCAAGTTGGGACAGGGGGTTACGAGCAGTACTTC. Translating gives CASSQVGTGGYEQYF.

In this sample, this clonotype turned up a few times. The chain is built from TRBV3-1 and TRBJ2-7; 7 nucleotides align to TRBD2. The CDR3 covers 17 residues. Germline CDR1 is LGHDT and CDR2 is YNNKEL (reference sequence). The V segment lost 4 bases and the J segment 6 bases; nucleotides outside the gene matches: 18. CDR3 DNA: TGTGCCAGCAGCCTCTCGACTTTGGTGGGGGAGGGTCGCGAGCAGTACTTC. The encoded protein is CASSLSTLVGEGREQYF.

The chain couples TRBV20-1 to TRBJ2-1, with D perhaps TRBD2 (6 bases). The CDR3 loop spans 14 amino acids. The V gene lost 4 bases and the J gene lost 3 bases, with 13 bases spanning the gap. Germline CDR1 reads DFQATT; CDR2 reads SNEGSKA (reference sequence). The CDR3 spells CSAISGGVYNEQFF. In DNA, the CDR3 is TGCAGTGCTATATCCGGGGGAGTCTACAATGAGCAGTTCTTC.

In its sample, this clonotype was seen many times. The chain links TRBV5-1 to TRBJ2-7, with 11 bases matching TRBD1. The CDR3 spans 14 residues. The V and J ends lost 3 bases and 6 bases, in that order; junction bases with no gene match: 5. Germline lookup yields CDR1 SGHRS and CDR2 YFSETQ. DNA of the CDR3: TGCGCCAGCAGCTATGGGACAGGGGGTGCCGAGCAGTACTTC. It codes for CASSYGTGGAEQYF. The whole variable domain, remainder taken from reference TRBV5-1 and TRBJ2-7, is KAGVTQTPRYLIKTRGQQVTLSCSPISGHRSVSWYQQTPGQGLQFLFEYFSETQRNKGNFPGRFSGRQFSNSRSEMNVSTLELGDSALYLCASSYGTGGAEQYFGPGTRLTVT.

This clonotype was detected ten times or more. The chain employs TRBV6-5 and TRBJ2-5; D is possibly TRBD1 or TRBD2 (6 bases each). The CDR3 length is 14 residues. Germline CDR1 and CDR2: MNHEY and SVGAGI. V was shortened by 0 bases and J by 5 bases, with 10 bases between the two germline ends. Written as DNA, the CDR3 is TGTGCCAGCAGTTACTCAGGGGGGTTCGAGACCCAGTACTTC. Protein sequence: CASSYSGGFETQYF.

In its sample, this clonotype was seen many times. This chain joins TRBV6-1 and TRBJ1-2; no firm D call. This CDR3 has 14 amino acids. V lost 8 bases and J lost 0, with 13 bases in between. From germline, CDR1 is MNHNS and CDR2 SASEGT. This chain's CDR3 is CASFLGGANYGYTF. The CDR3 nucleotides read TGTGCCAGCTTCTTAGGAGGCGCTAACTATGGCTACACCTTC.

This clonotype was detected many times. The chain carries TRBV12-3 or TRBV12-4 and TRBJ1-3, with D possibly matching TRBD1 (6 bases). With 6 bases removed from V and 3 bases from J, the gap between germline ends came to 9 bases. The CDR3 contains 13 residues. The CDR3 nucleotides read TGTGCCAGCAGCAACAGGGTTGGAAACACCATATATTTT. It encodes CASSNRVGNTIYF.

This clonotype was counted many times. The J gene is TRBJ2-2, the V gene TRBV15; 8 bases match TRBD1. The CDR3 length is 16 residues. After removal of 3 bases from V and 4 bases from J, the junction contained 7 bases not matched to a gene. CDR1 is LNHNV and CDR2 is YYDKDF in the germline V gene (reference sequence). CDR3 DNA: TGTGCCACCAGCAGCTACCAGGGGGCGAGCACCGGGGAGCTGTTTTTT. Translation gives CATSSYQGASTGELFF.

This sequence joins TRBV5-6 and TRBJ1-1; D possibly corresponds to TRBD1 (5 bases). Trimming took 4 bases from V and 5 from J, leaving 12 bases between them. CDR3 length: 13 amino acids. CDR1 and CDR2 from the germline V gene are SGHDT and YYEEEE. The CDR3: CASSPEWGTEAFF. CDR3 sequence (DNA): TGTGCCAGCAGCCCTGAGTGGGGGACTGAAGCTTTCTTT. Combining the CDR3 with reference TRBV5-6 and TRBJ1-1 gives the whole variable domain DAGVTQSPTHLIKTRGQQVTLRCSPKSGHDTVSWYQQALGQGPQFIFQYYEEEERQRGNFPDRFSGHQFPNYSSELNVNALLLGDSALYLCASSPEWGTEAFFGQGTRLTVV.

This clonotype appeared a few times. V usage is TRBV20-1 and J usage is TRBJ1-4; D not resolved. The V and J ends lost 0 bases and 3 bases respectively, with 8 bases between them. Germline V gives CDR1 DFQATT, CDR2 SNEGSKA (reference sequence). The CDR3 consists of 14 residues. The CDR3 DNA reads TGCAGTGCTAGAGACCCAAGGGCTAATGAAAAACTGTTTTTT. Protein sequence: CSARDPRANEKLFF.

The table lists this clonotype with a few counts. V usage is TRBV5-1 and J usage is TRBJ2-2; D is possibly TRBD1 (5 bases). The V gene lost 2 bases and the J gene lost 4 bases, with 6 bases spanning the gap. The CDR3 totals 13 residues. The germline gives CDR1 SGHRS, CDR2 YFSETQ. The CDR3 is CASSFDSTGELFF. The CDR3 DNA follows: TGCGCCAGCAGCTTCGACAGCACCGGGGAGCTGTTTTTT.

The table lists this clonotype with a few counts. The genes are TRBV20-1 and TRBJ2-2; D call uncertain. CDR3 size: 11 residues. Germline V CDR1 and CDR2: DFQATT, SNEGSKA (reference sequence). CDR3 nucleotide sequence: TGCAGCGTCCCTAACACCGGGGAGCTGTTTTTT. This encodes CSVPNTGELFF.

This rearrangement joins TRBV3-1 to TRBJ2-7; 9 bases line up with TRBD2. V dropped 0 bases and J dropped 4; count of bases not matched to a gene: 4. Germline CDR1 and CDR2: LGHDT and YNNKEL (reference sequence). The CDR3 is made up of 15 amino acids. As DNA, the CDR3 is TGTGCCAGCAGCCAAGATAGCGGGAGCAAATACGAGCAGTACTTC. Its translation: CASSQDSGSKYEQYF.

The chain is built from TRBV28 and TRBJ2-5; the match to TRBD1 covers 8 bases. The DNA end is more similar to TRBJ2-1, so the J call may be wrong. CDR1 and CDR2 from the germline V gene are MDHEN and SYDVKM. The CDR3 length is 17 residues. The CDR3 region has the DNA TGTGCCAGCAGTTACCTGATGACAGGGGCCGGCTACAATGAGCAGTTCTTC. The encoded protein is CASSYLMTGAGYNEQFF.

Concerning this clonotype itself: A junction end diverges from the germline sequence, so it may reflect a read error. The chain has TRBV7-3 and TRBJ1-2; D gene unclear. The CDR3 contains 15 residues. Germline lookup yields CDR1 SGHTA and CDR2 FQGTGA. The CDR3 DNA reads TGTGCCAGCAGCTTAGAATCAGAGGATAACTATGGCTACGCCTTC. Amino acid sequence: CASSLESEDNYGYAF.

The J gene is TRBJ1-2, the V gene TRBV19; D possibly corresponds to TRBD1 (5 bases). In germline, CDR1 is LNHDA, CDR2 SQIVND (reference sequence). The CDR3 is 12 amino acids. Trimming took off 5 bases at V and 5 bases at J, with 9 bases between the two ends. CDR3 coding DNA: TGTGCCAGTAGTCGACAGCCTTATGGCTACACCTTC. It specifies CASSRQPYGYTF.